Presented here are 14 T cell receptor beta chains from one specimen sequenced in a study of PD-L1 blockade in urothelial cancer. Profiling relied on immunoSEQ multiplex PCR, and the TCRdb table lists in-frame clones only, not all of them. The sample lists about 52,000 clones, roughly 77% seen once, with less than 4.5% in the top ten. The input for sequencing was PBMCs, taken around atezolizumab (anti-PD-L1) treatment. The receptors come from a man aged 70 or older with urothelial cancer.

The CDR3 coding sequence is TGCGCCAGCAGCCAGGGACAGGGACGCGGAGATACGCAGTATTTT. This encodes CASSQGQGRGDTQYF. The chain uses TRBV5-1 and TRBJ2-3; 9 positions agree with TRBD1. Germline V CDR1 and CDR2: SGHRS, YFSETQ. CDR3 size: 15 residues. V lost 4 bases and J lost 5; bases outside the gene matches: 8.

The genes are TRBV15 and TRBJ1-2; a possible D gene is TRBD1 (5 bases). Trimming stripped 0 bases from V and 2 bases from J, with 19 bases between. Germline values: CDR1 LNHNV, CDR2 YYDKDF (reference sequence). The CDR3 runs to 18 residues. CDR3 in amino acids: CATSRDGWDTGGNYGYTF. The DNA of the CDR3 is TGTGCCACCAGCAGAGATGGGTGGGATACAGGAGGGAACTATGGCTACACCTTC.

The chain uses TRBV30 and TRBJ1-3; D might be TRBD1 (6 bases). This CDR3 is built from 17 residues. In germline, CDR1 is GTSNPN, CDR2 SVGIG (reference sequence). Between the trimmed V and J ends, which lost 1 base and 0 bases, there was a span of 16 bases. CDR3 DNA sequence: TGTGCCTGGAGTGGCGACAGGAACATCCTCTCTGGAAACACCATATATTTT. This translates into CAWSGDRNILSGNTIYF.

The chain employs TRBV5-6 and TRBJ2-5; D is possibly TRBD2 (6 bases). CDR3 length: 14 amino acids. Germline V CDR1 and CDR2: SGHDT, YYEEEE. V gave up 5 bases and J gave up 2 bases, with 13 bases separating them. CDR3 nucleotide sequence: TGTGCCAGCAGACTATCTGGGGGGCAAGAGACCCAGTACTTC. Its protein is CASRLSGGQETQYF. The full variable domain, rest sourced from reference TRBV5-6 and TRBJ2-5, is DAGVTQSPTHLIKTRGQQVTLRCSPKSGHDTVSWYQQALGQGPQFIFQYYEEEERQRGNFPDRFSGHQFPNYSSELNVNALLLGDSALYLCASRLSGGQETQYFGPGTRLLVL.

The chain is built from TRBV15 and TRBJ2-5; D is ambiguous. Trimming took off 2 bases at V and 2 bases at J, with 6 bases between the two ends. CDR1 and CDR2 (germline): LNHNV, YYDKDF (reference sequence). This CDR3 comprises 13 residues. The DNA of the CDR3 is TGTGCCACCAGCAGACAGGTTCAAGAGACCCAGTACTTC. Translated: CATSRQVQETQYF.

The rearrangement uses TRBV11-1 and TRBJ1-1; 7 bases match TRBD1. The V gene's germline CDR1 is SGHAT and CDR2 FQDESV (reference sequence). J gave up 1 base and V 2 bases, and 4 bases lay outside the gene matches. The CDR3 runs to 15 residues. DNA for the CDR3: TGTGCCAGCAGCTTAACGACAGGGCCGAACACTGAAGCTTTCTTT. Translated: CASSLTTGPNTEAFF.

V and J are TRBV7-8 and TRBJ2-1, with 9 bases that match TRBD1. After removal of 5 bases from V and 1 base from J, the junction contained 3 bases not matched to a gene. From germline, CDR1 is SGHVS and CDR2 FQNEAQ. The CDR3 runs to 15 residues. CDR3 coding DNA: TGTGCCAGCAGCCGAGGGACAGGGTCCTACAATGAGCAGTTCTTC. Translated: CASSRGTGSYNEQFF.

The rearrangement links TRBV2 to TRBJ2-1, with D possibly matching TRBD2 (5 bases). Germline CDR1 reads SNHLY; CDR2 reads FYNNEI. The CDR3 has 13 amino acids. Trimming removed 7 bases from V and 9 bases from J, with 16 bases in between. CDR3 protein: CASTRLPRGEQFF. Here the CDR3 DNA reads TGTGCCAGCACCCGACTCCCCCGGGGTGAGCAGTTCTTC.

The chain joins TRBV2 to TRBJ1-4; 7 nucleotides line up with TRBD1. Per germline, CDR1 SNHLY and CDR2 FYNNEI. There are 17 residues in the CDR3. With V trimmed by 8 bases and J by 3 bases, 15 bases remained unmatched. The CDR3 region is CASLPDRLAGPNEKLFF. In DNA, the CDR3 is TGTGCCAGCTTACCGGACAGGCTTGCCGGCCCTAATGAAAAACTGTTTTTT. Supplemented by reference TRBV2 and TRBJ1-4, the full variable domain reads EPEVTQTPSHQVTQMGQEVILRCVPISNHLYFYWYRQILGQKVEFLVSFYNNEISEKSEIFDDQFSVERPDGSNFTLKIRSTKLEDSAMYFCASLPDRLAGPNEKLFFGSGTQLSVL.

This sequence joins TRBV28 and TRBJ1-2; 9 bases are a match to TRBD1. V dropped 4 bases and J dropped 6; count of bases not matched to a gene: 12. The CDR3 spans 16 residues. Looked up from germline, CDR1 is MDHEN and CDR2 is SYDVKM. CDR3 protein: CASSYYGDRGVHGYTF. CDR3 nucleotides: TGTGCCAGCAGTTACTATGGCGACAGGGGGGTTCATGGCTACACCTTC.

Comment on this clone: The sample holds other DNA sequences that translate to the same CDR3. The genes are TRBV18 and TRBJ1-1, with a weak D call TRBD1 (6 bases). CDR1 is KGHSH and CDR2 is LQKENI in the germline V gene. V was trimmed by 1 base and J by 1 base, leaving 7 bases between them. CDR3 length: 14 amino acids. CDR3 in amino acids: CASSPQTGNTEAFF. The CDR3 DNA follows: TGTGCCAGCTCACCACAGACAGGGAACACTGAAGCTTTCTTT.

J is TRBJ2-1 and V is TRBV11-3; 9 bases are a match to TRBD2. CDR1 is SGHNT, CDR2 YENEEA, per germline. V lost 5 bases, J lost 6 bases, and 8 bases stayed unmatched. This CDR3 contains 15 residues. Written as DNA, the CDR3 is TGTGCCAGCAGCCTAGTGGGACTAGCCCTCAATGAGCAGTTCTTC. It translates to CASSLVGLALNEQFF. The full variable domain, its missing parts supplied by reference TRBV11-3 and TRBJ2-1, is EAGVVQSPRYKIIEKKQPVAFWCNPISGHNTLYWYLQNLGQGPELLIRYENEEAVDDSQLPKDRFSAERLKGVDSTLKIQPAELGDSAVYLCASSLVGLALNEQFFGPGTRLTVL.

The J gene is TRBJ2-7, the V gene TRBV30; 8 nucleotides agree with TRBD2. The J segment lost 6 bases and the V segment lost 0 bases, leaving 10 bases of the junction unmatched. There are 15 residues in the CDR3. CDR1 GTSNPN and CDR2 SVGIG come from the germline V gene (reference sequence). CDR3 loop: CAWSVRLASRPEQYF. In DNA form, the CDR3 reads TGTGCCTGGAGTGTCCGACTAGCGTCCCGCCCCGAGCAGTACTTC.

The rearrangement uses TRBV7-9 and TRBJ1-2; D not resolved. Germline V gene sequence: CDR1 SEHNR, CDR2 FQNEAQ (reference sequence). V lost 5 bases and J 8 bases, leaving 18 bases between the germline ends. The CDR3 sequence is 14 residues long. Written as DNA, the CDR3 is TGTGCCAGCAGCCAATCGGAAGCGGCGGGGGGCTACACCTTC. The encoded protein is CASSQSEAAGGYTF.